This TCR beta chain was documented in a study of graft-versus-host responses after intestinal transplantation. Whole-study findings and limits: HvG clone declines early post-transplant were associated with peak circulating GvH levels.

In the case of this clone: Its antigen is unknown.

Measured with immunoSEQ multiplex PCR; TCRdb has only the in-frame clones, and not every one. Here the sample spans about 100,000 clones, about 90% being singletons. Here the sequenced sample was unstimulated CD4+ T cells sorted from spleen or lymph node cells, taken before transplant. This sequence originates from a human donor who was the organ donor for an intestinal transplant.

The CDR3 nucleotides are TGTGCCTGGAGTGACGAGGGGGCGCGGGCTTTCTTT. Protein: CAWSDEGARAFF. The rearrangement links TRBV30 to TRBJ1-1; 7 bases are shared with TRBD1. Losses at the gene ends were 1 base for V and 11 bases for J; bases not matched to a gene: 7. Per the germline V gene, CDR1 is GTSNPN and CDR2 is SVGIG (reference sequence). The CDR3 is 12 residues long.